This T cell receptor beta chain is from a study of blood T cell repertoires in COVID-19. Overall study: T cells, B-cell-depleted T cells, or PBMCs supplied cDNA or gDNA.

The CDR3 loop spans 14 amino acids. The germline V gene encodes CDR1 SNHLY and CDR2 FYNNEI. Trimming at V came to 9 bases and at J to 5 bases, leaving 10 bases not matched to a gene. Measured with immunoSEQ multiplex PCR; TCRdb has only the in-frame clones, and not every one. The data show about 180,000 clones, almost 80% seen once. All enrollees were roughly 18 to 89 years old and from fewer than 25 US areas. Symptom resolution, clearance, or two negative PCRs marked donors in Cohort 3 as recovered. This receptor was taken from a woman between 45 and 65 years old who had recovered from COVID-19. The sequencing input was PBMCs or T cells enriched from blood (not recorded which). This sequence joins TRBV2 and TRBJ2-1, with 7 positions matching TRBD2. The CDR3 DNA reads as TGTGCCAGGGGAGGGGCAGCACGCGACAATGAGCAGTTCTTC. It translates to CARGGAARDNEQFF.